This TCR beta chain came from a study of blood T cell repertoires in COVID-19. The CDR3 has 15 amino acids. Trimming took 3 bases from V and 3 from J, leaving 12 bases between them. Germline V gene lookup returns CDR1 SGHAT and CDR2 FQNNGV. This clone occurred a few times. The method was immunoSEQ multiplex PCR; TCRdb's version includes in-frame clones alone and lacks a portion of them. Here the sample spans over 110,000 clones, over 75% being singletons. This TCR was recovered from a man aged 50-59 years in a cohort exposed to, infected with or recovered from COVID-19 (not recorded which). The chain links TRBV11-2 to TRBJ1-5, with D possibly TRBD1 on 5 matching bases. The sequenced sample consisted of PBMCs or T cells enriched from blood (not recorded which). The CDR3 coding sequence is TGTGCCAGCAGCTTGGAGGGGACCGCCAATCAGCCCCAGCATTTT. Translated: CASSLEGTANQPQHF.